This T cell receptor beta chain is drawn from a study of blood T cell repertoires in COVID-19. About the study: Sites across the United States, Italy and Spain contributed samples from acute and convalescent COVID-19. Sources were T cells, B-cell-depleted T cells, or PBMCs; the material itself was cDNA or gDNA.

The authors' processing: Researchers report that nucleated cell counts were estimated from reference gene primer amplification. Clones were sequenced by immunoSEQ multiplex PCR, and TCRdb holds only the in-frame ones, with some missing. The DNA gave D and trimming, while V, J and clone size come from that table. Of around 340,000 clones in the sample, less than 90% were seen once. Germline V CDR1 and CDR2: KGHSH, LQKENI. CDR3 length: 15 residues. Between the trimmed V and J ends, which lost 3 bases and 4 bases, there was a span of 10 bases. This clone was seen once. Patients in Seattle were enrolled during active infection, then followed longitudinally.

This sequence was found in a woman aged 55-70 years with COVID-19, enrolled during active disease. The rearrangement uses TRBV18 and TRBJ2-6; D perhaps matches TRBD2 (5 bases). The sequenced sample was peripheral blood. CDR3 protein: CASSPKIAGANVLTF. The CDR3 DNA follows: TGTGCCAGCTCACCCAAAATAGCGGGGGCCAACGTCCTGACTTTC.